Listed below are T cell receptor beta chains from one sample, sequenced in a study of glioma-infiltrating T cells. TCRdb independently ran MiXCR on the multiplex PCR reads; one entry per CDR3 protein. The sample records under 200,000 distinct CDR3 sequences, 30% to 40% being singletons. Sample: glioma tissue, nonneoplastic brain tissue, or PBMCs (not recorded which). Receptor source: a human donor with low-grade glioma or glioblastoma, undergoing nonglioma brain surgery, or in good health (not recorded which). CDR3s include the opening cysteine and the closing phenylalanine or tryptophan. A clone size is listed for some rows: how often the clone was seen (once, few, many), or a class if it is expanded.

clone_size: many; v_call: TRBV5-1; j_call: TRBJ1-1; cdr3_aa: CASRFAPGQMNTEAFF
clone_size: many; v_call: TRBV10-3; j_call: TRBJ2-7; cdr3_aa: CAISDGTGDYEQYF
clone_size: NA; v_call: TRBV27; j_call: TRBJ2-5; cdr3_aa: CASSLGGKGRGKERTQYF
clone_size: NA; v_call: TRBV12-3/TRBV12-4; j_call: TRBJ2-7; cdr3_aa: CASSPARTTRYEQYF
clone_size: NA; v_call: TRBV7-9; j_call: TRBJ2-3; cdr3_aa: CASSLVVTSATDTQYF
clone_size: many; v_call: TRBV5-4; j_call: TRBJ2-1; cdr3_aa: CASSLAGQSYNEQFF
clone_size: NA; v_call: TRBV7-9; j_call: TRBJ1-3; cdr3_aa: CASSPMVSSGNTIYF
clone_size: many; v_call: TRBV7-3; j_call: TRBJ2-3; cdr3_aa: CASTSGPTDTQYF
clone_size: many; v_call: TRBV20-1; j_call: TRBJ1-2; cdr3_aa: CSARDSLNYGYTF
clone_size: NA; v_call: TRBV10-1; j_call: TRBJ2-7; cdr3_aa: CASTTGLEGSYEQYF
clone_size: NA; v_call: TRBV27; j_call: TRBJ1-1; cdr3_aa: CASRPMRGWRNTEAFF
clone_size: NA; v_call: TRBV4-1; j_call: TRBJ2-2; cdr3_aa: CASSLDFLADTGELFF
clone_size: many; v_call: TRBV28; j_call: TRBJ1-1; cdr3_aa: CAINGMRYTEAFF
clone_size: NA; v_call: TRBV29-1; j_call: TRBJ2-2; cdr3_aa: CSGSGVANTGELFF
clone_size: many; v_call: TRBV6-1; j_call: TRBJ2-1; cdr3_aa: CASSFLSGTDYNEQFF
clone_size: many; v_call: TRBV20-1; j_call: TRBJ1-1; cdr3_aa: CSAEDRGLTEAFF
clone_size: many; v_call: TRBV29-1; j_call: TRBJ1-2; cdr3_aa: CSVEDLRVGGYTF
clone_size: few; v_call: TRBV14; j_call: TRBJ1-1; cdr3_aa: CASSQGSGPEAFF
clone_size: many; v_call: TRBV6-1; j_call: TRBJ2-5; cdr3_aa: CASRATVQETQYF
clone_size: NA; v_call: TRBV18; j_call: TRBJ2-7; cdr3_aa: CASSASRRASYEQYF
clone_size: many; v_call: TRBV10-3; j_call: TRBJ1-4; cdr3_aa: CAISETEKLFF
clone_size: NA; v_call: TRBV11-3; j_call: TRBJ2-3; cdr3_aa: CASSTGVRGRSTDTQYF
clone_size: medium-sized; v_call: TRBV20-1; j_call: TRBJ1-2; cdr3_aa: CSATFTGGYGYTF
clone_size: once; v_call: TRBV20-1; j_call: TRBJ1-2; cdr3_aa: CSAHYRGDVNYVYIF
clone_size: many; v_call: TRBV18; j_call: TRBJ1-2; cdr3_aa: CASSPTTEPYGYTF
clone_size: NA; v_call: TRBV20-1; j_call: TRBJ2-7; cdr3_aa: CSLLARGSYEHSF
clone_size: many; v_call: TRBV18; j_call: TRBJ2-7; cdr3_aa: CASSPNSIASYEQYF
clone_size: few; v_call: TRBV5-1; j_call: TRBJ2-1; cdr3_aa: CASSLTSRSSYNEQFF
clone_size: many; v_call: TRBV2; j_call: TRBJ2-7; cdr3_aa: CASRPDTSGEQYF
clone_size: NA; v_call: TRBV29-1; j_call: TRBJ2-5; cdr3_aa: CSVPGPQETQYF
clone_size: many; v_call: TRBV7-2; j_call: TRBJ1-3; cdr3_aa: CASSLPRRGGNTIYF
clone_size: many; v_call: TRBV2; j_call: TRBJ2-2; cdr3_aa: CASRTTHTGELFF
clone_size: few; v_call: TRBV7-2; j_call: TRBJ2-2; cdr3_aa: CASSLLELAGNTGELFF
clone_size: many; v_call: TRBV11-2; j_call: TRBJ2-3; cdr3_aa: CASRRGATDTQYF
clone_size: NA; v_call: TRBV5-1; j_call: TRBJ2-5; cdr3_aa: CASSIQEAQYF
clone_size: many; v_call: TRBV27; j_call: TRBJ2-2; cdr3_aa: CASSFAGGGRELFF
clone_size: few; v_call: TRBV29-1; j_call: TRBJ2-1; cdr3_aa: CSVEAQTGEVMNEQFF
clone_size: once; v_call: TRBV5-4; j_call: TRBJ2-1; cdr3_aa: CASSTRGQDYNEQFF
clone_size: NA; v_call: TRBV5-1; j_call: TRBJ2-3; cdr3_aa: CASSSTDLRDTQYF
clone_size: NA; v_call: TRBV19; j_call: TRBJ2-7; cdr3_aa: CATRGTYEQYF
clone_size: NA; v_call: TRBV5-1; j_call: TRBJ2-1; cdr3_aa: CASSSARAYNEQFF
clone_size: many; v_call: TRBV4-2; j_call: TRBJ1-2; cdr3_aa: CASSQETDRGYGYTF
clone_size: NA; v_call: TRBV19; j_call: TRBJ1-4; cdr3_aa: CASSLGSTNEKLFF
clone_size: many; v_call: TRBV7-9; j_call: TRBJ1-6; cdr3_aa: CASSLGQVNSPLHF
clone_size: many; v_call: TRBV28; j_call: TRBJ2-5; cdr3_aa: CASTRSHPQETQYF
clone_size: many; v_call: TRBV19; j_call: TRBJ1-5; cdr3_aa: CASSMSGLGNQPQHF
clone_size: many; v_call: TRBV10-3; j_call: TRBJ1-2; cdr3_aa: CAIRSRDSEPNYGYTF
clone_size: many; v_call: TRBV28; j_call: TRBJ1-1; cdr3_aa: CASSLPGDVTEAFF
clone_size: many; v_call: TRBV6-2/TRBV6-3; j_call: TRBJ2-3; cdr3_aa: CASSYLGTSTDTQYF
clone_size: NA; v_call: TRBV5-4; j_call: TRBJ2-5; cdr3_aa: CASSPRLAGQETQYF
clone_size: many; v_call: TRBV6-2/TRBV6-3; j_call: TRBJ1-2; cdr3_aa: CASSYSIGQANTF
clone_size: many; v_call: TRBV11-2; j_call: TRBJ2-7; cdr3_aa: CASSPSGQAYEQYF